The 15 T cell receptor beta chains below all came from one sample that was sequenced in a study of cytomegalovirus exposure and HLA in healthy donors. The PCR ran on 60 Vbeta and 13 Jbeta primers. Assay used: immunoSEQ multiplex PCR; TCRdb lists only in-frame clones, some missing. The sample has around 110,000 clones; about four fifths are singletons. Source material: PBMCs. The receptors were gathered from a woman under 30 in good health and CMV-seropositive.

This chain links TRBV11-2 with TRBJ1-1, with D maybe TRBD1 (5 bases). In germline, CDR1 is SGHAT, CDR2 FQNNGV. V shed 3 bases and J shed 4 bases, with 21 bases lying between them. The CDR3 spans 17 residues. CDR3 protein: CASSFLLRGWISTEAFF. The CDR3 nucleotides are TGTGCCAGCAGCTTTCTACTGCGGGGCTGGATAAGCACTGAAGCTTTCTTT.

This chain links TRBV5-1 with TRBJ2-5; TRBD2 might be the D (5 bases). This CDR3 region has 14 residues. Germline V gene data show CDR1 as SGHRS and CDR2 as YFSETQ. The ends were cut back, 1 base at V and 4 bases at J, with 11 bases in the middle. The DNA of the CDR3 is TGCGCCAGCAGCTTGATTACCGCGGGAGAGACCCAGTACTTC. Its translation: CASSLITAGETQYF.

V gene TRBV11-2 combines with J gene TRBJ2-2; 11 bases are a match to TRBD1. Per the germline V gene, CDR1 is SGHAT and CDR2 is FQNNGV. The V gene end was trimmed by 5 bases and the J gene end by 6 bases; junction bases not matched to a gene: 5. The CDR3 sequence is 15 residues long. Written as DNA, the CDR3 is TGTGCCAGCAGCCTTGGACAGGGGGCATCCGGGGAGCTGTTTTTT. Amino acids: CASSLGQGASGELFF.

A few counts support this clone. The CDR3 protein is CASSRQAYYGYTF. CDR3 nucleotide sequence: TGTGCCAGTAGCAGACAGGCCTACTATGGCTACACCTTC. The J gene is TRBJ1-2, the V gene TRBV19; a weak D match, TRBD1 (6 bases). Per germline, CDR1 LNHDA and CDR2 SQIVND (reference sequence). Trimming left V 6 bases short and J 3 bases short, with 11 bases between. The CDR3 extends over 13 amino acids.

The chain joins TRBV13 to TRBJ2-1; 11 nucleotides line up with TRBD2. The V gene end was trimmed by 5 bases and the J gene end by 8 bases; junction bases not matched to a gene: 8. Germline values: CDR1 PRHDT, CDR2 FYEKMQ (reference sequence). This CDR3 region has 15 residues. The CDR3 is CASSPTSGSIDEQFF. The CDR3 DNA reads TGTGCCAGCAGCCCCACTAGCGGGAGTATAGATGAGCAGTTCTTC. The variable domain in full, completed from reference TRBV13 and TRBJ2-1, reads AAGVIQSPRHLIKEKRETATLKCYPIPRHDTVYWYQQGPGQDPQFLISFYEKMQSDKGSIPDRFSAQQFSDYHSELNMSSLELGDSALYFCASSPTSGSIDEQFFGPGTRLTVL.

On this clone itself: The same CDR3 is also encoded by other DNA sequences in this sample. The rearrangement joins TRBV18 to TRBJ2-1, with D tentatively TRBD2 (5 bases). This CDR3 comprises 14 residues. V gave up 6 bases and J gave up 8 bases, with 17 bases separating them. CDR1 KGHSH and CDR2 LQKENI come from the germline V gene. This CDR3 is CASSPPLAGHEQFF. In DNA form, the CDR3 reads TGTGCCAGCTCGCCTCCTCTCGCGGGCCATGAGCAGTTCTTC. Complete variable domain (other parts from reference TRBV18 and TRBJ2-1): NAGVMQNPRHLVRRRGQEARLRCSPMKGHSHVYWYRQLPEEGLKFMVYLQKENIIDESGMPKERFSAEFPKEGPSILRIQQVVRGDSAAYFCASSPPLAGHEQFFGPGTRLTVL.

V is TRBV30 and J is TRBJ2-2; 13 bases are a match to TRBD2. This CDR3 has 16 amino acids. CDR1 GTSNPN and CDR2 SVGIG come from the germline V gene (reference sequence). The junction had 5 bases not matched to a gene; V was cut back by 1 base and J by 6 bases. Here the CDR3 DNA reads TGTGCCTGGAGTGCGGGACTAGCGGGACGGGCCGGGGAGCTGTTTTTT. Translating it yields CAWSAGLAGRAGELFF.

The chain carries TRBV19 and TRBJ2-5; D is ambiguous. Trimming took 5 bases from V and 7 from J, leaving 14 bases between them. Germline values: CDR1 LNHDA, CDR2 SQIVND (reference sequence). CDR3 size: 13 residues. The DNA for the CDR3 is TGTGCCAGTAGTCCGCGGCCGCTGGGGACCCAGTACTTC. Protein product: CASSPRPLGTQYF.

A note on this clone: Germline and junction disagree at one end, which may indicate a read error. The chain uses TRBV5-1 and TRBJ2-5; D gene unclear. CDR1 and CDR2 (germline): SGHRS, YFSETQ. This CDR3 has 11 amino acids. CDR3 sequence reads: CASSLGEAQYF. The CDR3 DNA reads as TGCGCCAGCAGCTTAGGAGAGGCCCAGTACTTC.

CDR3 region: CASSLDGTGGSTEAFF. The DNA for the CDR3 is TGTGCCAGCAGCCTAGATGGGACGGGAGGATCCACTGAAGCTTTCTTT. This chain connects TRBV7-3 to TRBJ1-1; possible D gene TRBD1, 5 bases. Looked up from germline, CDR1 is SGHTA and CDR2 is FQGTGA. The CDR3 contains 16 residues. With 5 bases removed from V and 4 bases from J, the gap between germline ends came to 20 bases.

The rearrangement links TRBV9 to TRBJ1-1, with D uncertain. Between the trimmed V and J ends, which lost 1 base and 7 bases, there was a span of 8 bases. CDR3 length: 12 residues. CDR1 is SGDLS, CDR2 YYNGEE, per germline. The CDR3 reads CASSVSLGEAFF. The CDR3 DNA is TGTGCCAGCAGCGTATCCCTCGGTGAAGCTTTCTTT.

The V call is TRBV5-1, the J call TRBJ2-7; D gene uncertain. V shed 4 bases and J shed 5 bases, with 19 bases lying between them. Germline lookup yields CDR1 SGHRS and CDR2 YFSETQ. The CDR3 spans 15 residues. The CDR3 sequence is CASSLPSPPPDEQYF. The CDR3 DNA reads TGCGCCAGCAGCCTGCCAAGCCCGCCCCCGGACGAGCAGTACTTC.

This clone was detected only a few times. For the CDR3, the DNA is TGTGCCAGCAGCCAAGCCTTGACGGGAGGGCACCAAGAGACCCAGTACTTC. Amino acids: CASSQALTGGHQETQYF. J is TRBJ2-5 and V is TRBV4-2; TRBD2 matches at 8 bases. CDR3 length: 17 amino acids. Germline CDR1 and CDR2: LGHNA and YNFKEQ. V was clipped by 1 base and J by 0 bases; unmatched bases: 7.

The V and J genes are TRBV4-1 and TRBJ2-1; perhaps TRBD1 as D (5 bases). V lost 2 bases to trimming and J lost 4 bases, with 9 bases between them. The CDR3 runs to 14 residues. Germline V gene sequence: CDR1 MGHRA, CDR2 YSYEKL. CDR3 region: CASSQQGQYNEQFF. The CDR3 DNA reads TGCGCCAGCAGCCAACAAGGACAATACAATGAGCAGTTCTTC.

The CDR3 DNA reads TGTGCCAGCAGTTACTCGATCCTAGGAATGAACACTGAAGCTTTCTTT. Translation: CASSYSILGMNTEAFF. V usage is TRBV6-5 and J usage is TRBJ1-1; no firm D call. CDR3 length: 16 amino acids. V dropped 0 bases and J dropped 0 bases, with 11 bases sitting between them. CDR1 MNHEY and CDR2 SVGAGI come from the germline V gene.